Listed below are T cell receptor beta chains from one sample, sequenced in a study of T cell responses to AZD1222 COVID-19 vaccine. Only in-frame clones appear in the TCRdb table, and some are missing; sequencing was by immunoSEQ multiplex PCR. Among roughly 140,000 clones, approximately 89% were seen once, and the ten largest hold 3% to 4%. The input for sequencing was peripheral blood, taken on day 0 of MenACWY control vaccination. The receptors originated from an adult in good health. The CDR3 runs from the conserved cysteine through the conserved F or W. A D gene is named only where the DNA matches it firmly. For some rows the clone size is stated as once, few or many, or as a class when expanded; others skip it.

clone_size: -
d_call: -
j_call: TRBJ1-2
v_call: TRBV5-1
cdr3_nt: TGCGCCAGCAGCTTGGTGAGGGGATTCAACTATGGCTACACCTTC
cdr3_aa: CASSLVRGFNYGYTF

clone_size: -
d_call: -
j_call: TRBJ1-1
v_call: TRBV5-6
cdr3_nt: TGTGCCAGCAGCTTGGTTCTCGTGAACACTGAAGCTTTCTTT
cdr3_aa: CASSLVLVNTEAFF

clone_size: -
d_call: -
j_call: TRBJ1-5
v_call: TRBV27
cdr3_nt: TGTGCCAGCAGTTTAAGCGGATTGGTCGGCGGGGAATATAGCAATCAGCCCCAGCATTTT
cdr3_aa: CASSLSGLVGGEYSNQPQHF

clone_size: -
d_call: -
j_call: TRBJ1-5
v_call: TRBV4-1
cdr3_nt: TGCGCCAGCAGCAACGGACCTACCTATAGCAATCAGCCCCAGCATTTT
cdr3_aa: CASSNGPTYSNQPQHF

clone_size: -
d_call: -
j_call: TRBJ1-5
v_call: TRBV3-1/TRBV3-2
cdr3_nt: TGTGCCAGCAGCCCGGGACATCCCAATCAGCCCCAGCATTTT
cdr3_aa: CASSPGHPNQPQHF

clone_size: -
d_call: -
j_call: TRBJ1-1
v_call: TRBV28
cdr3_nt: TGTGCCAGCAGTTTAGGGGGCCGAGGTAGCACTGAAGCTTTCTTT
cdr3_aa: CASSLGGRGSTEAFF

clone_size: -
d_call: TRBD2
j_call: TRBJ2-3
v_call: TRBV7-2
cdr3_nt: TGTGCCAGCAGCTCCCTAGCGGGAGAAGTTGGGGATACGCAGTATTTT
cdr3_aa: CASSSLAGEVGDTQYF

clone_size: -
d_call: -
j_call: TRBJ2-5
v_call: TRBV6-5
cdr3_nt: TGTGCCAGCACGGCTAGTATGGGACAAGAGACCCAGTACTTC
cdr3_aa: CASTASMGQETQYF

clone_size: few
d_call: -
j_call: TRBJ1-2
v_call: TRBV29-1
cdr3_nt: TGCAGCGTTCGTTCGGGGGGCTACACCTTC
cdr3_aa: CSVRSGGYTF

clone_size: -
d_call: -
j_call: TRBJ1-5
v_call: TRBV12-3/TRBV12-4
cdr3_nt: TGTGCCAGCAGCGGGACAAATAATCAGCCCCAGCATTTT
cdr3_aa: CASSGTNNQPQHF

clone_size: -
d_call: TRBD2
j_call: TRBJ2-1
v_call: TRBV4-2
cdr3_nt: TGTGCCAGCAGCCAGACGGGACTAGCGGCCTACAATGAGCAGTTCTTC
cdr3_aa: CASSQTGLAAYNEQFF

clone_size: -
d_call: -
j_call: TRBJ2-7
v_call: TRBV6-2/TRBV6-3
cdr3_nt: TGTGCCAGCAGCCCTCGGGTAGGGGGGTCCTACGAGCAGTACTTC
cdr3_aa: CASSPRVGGSYEQYF

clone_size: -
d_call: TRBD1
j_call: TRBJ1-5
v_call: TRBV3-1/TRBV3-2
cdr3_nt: TGTGCCAGCAGCCACGGGGACAGGGGATATAGCAATCAGCCCCAGCATTTT
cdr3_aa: CASSHGDRGYSNQPQHF

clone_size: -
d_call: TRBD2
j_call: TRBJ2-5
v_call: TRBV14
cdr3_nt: TGTGCCAGCAGCCAAGGACTAGCGGGGAGAGGAGAGACCCAGTACTTC
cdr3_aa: CASSQGLAGRGETQYF

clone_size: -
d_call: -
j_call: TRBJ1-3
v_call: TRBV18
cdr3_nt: TGTGCCAGCTCACCACAAGGCCCTTATACTGGAAACACCATATATTTT
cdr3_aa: CASSPQGPYTGNTIYF

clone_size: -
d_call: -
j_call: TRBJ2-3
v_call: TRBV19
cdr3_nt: TGTGCCAGTAGTATCGGGACGGTTGACACAGATACGCAGTATTTT
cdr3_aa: CASSIGTVDTDTQYF

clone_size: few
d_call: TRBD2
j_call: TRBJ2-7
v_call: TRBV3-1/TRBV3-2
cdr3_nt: TGTGCCAGCAGCGCCACCCTTCCCAGCGGGGGTGTCTACGAGCAGTACTTC
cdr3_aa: CASSATLPSGGVYEQYF

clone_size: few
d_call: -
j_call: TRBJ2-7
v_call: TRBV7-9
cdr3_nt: TGTGCCAGCAGCCTCATAGGCTACGAGCAGTACTTC
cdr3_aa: CASSLIGYEQYF

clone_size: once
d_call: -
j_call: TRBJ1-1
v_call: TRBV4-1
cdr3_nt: TGCGCCAGCAGCCAAGTAATAATAGGGATTTGGGACACTGAAGCTTTCTTT
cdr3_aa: CASSQVIIGIWDTEAFF

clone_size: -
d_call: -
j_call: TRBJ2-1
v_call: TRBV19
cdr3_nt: TGTGCCAGTAGTGCTGCCTATTTCTCCTACAATGAGCAGTTCTTC
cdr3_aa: CASSAAYFSYNEQFF

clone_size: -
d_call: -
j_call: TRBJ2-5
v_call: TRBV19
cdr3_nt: TGTGCCAGTAGCCCTAGGGACCCGCAGGCGACCCAGTACTTC
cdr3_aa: CASSPRDPQATQYF

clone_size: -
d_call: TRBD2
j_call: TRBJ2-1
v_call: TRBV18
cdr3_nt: TGTGCCAGCTCACCCGGGACTAGCGGGTTTACGTCCTACAATGAGCAGTTCTTC
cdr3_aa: CASSPGTSGFTSYNEQFF

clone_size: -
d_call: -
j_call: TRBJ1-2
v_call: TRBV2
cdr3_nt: TGTGCCAGCAGTGTCAGCAGAAACTATGGCTACACCTTC
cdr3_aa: CASSVSRNYGYTF

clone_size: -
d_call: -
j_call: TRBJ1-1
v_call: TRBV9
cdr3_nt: TGTGCCAGCAGCGAGGGGGGCACTGAAGCTTTCTTT
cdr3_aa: CASSEGGTEAFF

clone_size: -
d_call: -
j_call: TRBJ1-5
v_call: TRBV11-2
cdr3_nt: TGTGCCAGCAGCTTATTCGGGCGGGCTCAGCCCCAGCATTTT
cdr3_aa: CASSLFGRAQPQHF

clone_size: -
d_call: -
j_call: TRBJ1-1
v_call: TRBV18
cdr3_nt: TGTGCCAGCTCCCCCGAGAACACTGAAGCTTTCTTT
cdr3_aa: CASSPENTEAFF

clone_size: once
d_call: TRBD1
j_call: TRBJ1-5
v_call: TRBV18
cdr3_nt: TGTGCCAGCTCACCACGAACAGGGGAGGATCAGCCCCAGCATTTT
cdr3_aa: CASSPRTGEDQPQHF

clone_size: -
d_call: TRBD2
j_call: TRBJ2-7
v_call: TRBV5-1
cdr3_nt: TGCGCCAGCCGACTAGGGACTAGCGGGACCGAGCAGTACTTC
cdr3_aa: CASRLGTSGTEQYF

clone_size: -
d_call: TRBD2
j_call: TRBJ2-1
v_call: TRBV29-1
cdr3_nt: TGCAGCGTTGGGGGTCCGACTAGCGGAACCTCCTACAATGAGCAGTTCTTC
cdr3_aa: CSVGGPTSGTSYNEQFF

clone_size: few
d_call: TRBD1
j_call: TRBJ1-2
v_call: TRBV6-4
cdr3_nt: TGTGCCAGCAGTAATGCGGCAGGGGGCGCTTATGGCTACACCTTC
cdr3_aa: CASSNAAGGAYGYTF

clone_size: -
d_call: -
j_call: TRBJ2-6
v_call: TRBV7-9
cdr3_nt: TGTGCCAGCAGCTTAGTTGCAGCCGAAATCCTGACTTTC
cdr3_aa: CASSLVAAEILTF

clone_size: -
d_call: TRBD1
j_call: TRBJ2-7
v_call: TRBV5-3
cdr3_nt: TGTGCCAGAAGCCAAAGGACAGGGGGCGCCAACCCGTTCCCCTACGAGCAGTACTTC
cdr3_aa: CARSQRTGGANPFPYEQYF

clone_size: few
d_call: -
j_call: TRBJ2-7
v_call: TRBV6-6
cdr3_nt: TGTGCCAGCAGCCCCGTGGCCTACGAGCAGTACTTC
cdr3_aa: CASSPVAYEQYF

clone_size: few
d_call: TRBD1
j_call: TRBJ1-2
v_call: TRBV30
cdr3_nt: TGTGCCTGGACCTCCGACAGGGTACTCTACACCTTC
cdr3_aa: CAWTSDRVLYTF

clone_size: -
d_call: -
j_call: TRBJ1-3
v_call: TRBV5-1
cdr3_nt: TGCGCCAGCAGCTCAGTTGGACAGAAATCTGGAAACACCATATATTTT
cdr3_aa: CASSSVGQKSGNTIYF

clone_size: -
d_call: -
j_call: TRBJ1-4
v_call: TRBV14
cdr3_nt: TGTGCCAGCAGCTCCGACAGCCCAACTAATGAAAAACTGTTTTTT
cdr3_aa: CASSSDSPTNEKLFF

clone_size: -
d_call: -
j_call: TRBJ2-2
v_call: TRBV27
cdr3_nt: TGTGCCAGCAGTTTAGTGTTGGGACGGGCGAACACCGGGGAGCTGTTTTTT
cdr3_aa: CASSLVLGRANTGELFF

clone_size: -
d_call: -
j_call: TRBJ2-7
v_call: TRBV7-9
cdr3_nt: TGTGCCAGCAGCTTAGACTTGGGGCTACCCCCCTACGAGCAGTACTTC
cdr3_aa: CASSLDLGLPPYEQYF

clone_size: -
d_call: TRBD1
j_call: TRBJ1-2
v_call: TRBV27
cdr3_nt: TGTGCCAGCAGTTCGTCGGGACAGGGGGCGCGTCATGGCTACACCTTC
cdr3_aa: CASSSSGQGARHGYTF

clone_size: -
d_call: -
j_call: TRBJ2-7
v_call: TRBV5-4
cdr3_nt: TGTGCCAGCAGTACGGGTCGCAGGTCCAGCTACGAGCAGTACTTC
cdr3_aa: CASSTGRRSSYEQYF

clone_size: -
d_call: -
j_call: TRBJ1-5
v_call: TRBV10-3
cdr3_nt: TGTGCCATCAGTGAGCCCGGTAGCAATCAGCCCCAGCATTTT
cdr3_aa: CAISEPGSNQPQHF

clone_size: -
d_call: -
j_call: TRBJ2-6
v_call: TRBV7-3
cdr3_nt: TGTGCCAGCAGCTCTCTCGGAGTGCAAGGGGCCAACGTCCTGACTTTC
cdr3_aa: CASSSLGVQGANVLTF

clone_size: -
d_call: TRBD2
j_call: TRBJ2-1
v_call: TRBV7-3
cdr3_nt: TGTGCCAGCAGCTCAAGGCCCCGTTTAAGCGGGAGAGTCAATGAGCAGTTCTTC
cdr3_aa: CASSSRPRLSGRVNEQFF

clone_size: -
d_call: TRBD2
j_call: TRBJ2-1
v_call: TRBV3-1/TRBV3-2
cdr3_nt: TGTGCCAGCAGCCAAGCAAGCGGGGGGCCTTACAATGAGCAGTTCTTC
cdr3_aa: CASSQASGGPYNEQFF

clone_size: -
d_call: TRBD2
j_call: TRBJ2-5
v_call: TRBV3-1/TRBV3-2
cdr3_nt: TGTGCCAGCAGCCAAGACCCCCGGGTAGCGGGGGTAGAGACCCAGTACTTC
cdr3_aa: CASSQDPRVAGVETQYF

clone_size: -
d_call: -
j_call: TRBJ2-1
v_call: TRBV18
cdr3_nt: TGTGCCAGCTCAGCAAACAGGGGAGGCAATGAGCAGTTCTTC
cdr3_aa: CASSANRGGNEQFF

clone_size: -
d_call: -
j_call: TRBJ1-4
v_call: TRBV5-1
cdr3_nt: TGCGCCAGCAGCTTGGGGCAGGCGGCCCTTGCAACTAATGAAAAACTGTTTTTT
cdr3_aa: CASSLGQAALATNEKLFF

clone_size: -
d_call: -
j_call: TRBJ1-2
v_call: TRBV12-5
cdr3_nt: TGTGCTAGTGGTTTGGGGACATCGGATGGCTACACCTTC
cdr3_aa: CASGLGTSDGYTF

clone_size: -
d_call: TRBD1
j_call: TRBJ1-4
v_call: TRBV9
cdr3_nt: TGTGCCAGCAGCGCCAGACAGGGTAGGGATGAAAAACTGTTTTTT
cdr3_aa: CASSARQGRDEKLFF

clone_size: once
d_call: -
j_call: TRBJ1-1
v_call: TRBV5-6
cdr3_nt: TGTGCCAGCAGCTTCCAGGGTCGAGCTTTCTTT
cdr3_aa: CASSFQGRAFF

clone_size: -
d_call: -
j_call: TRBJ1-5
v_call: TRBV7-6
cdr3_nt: TGTGCCAGCAGCCCCCCAAATCAGCCCCAGCATTTT
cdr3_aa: CASSPPNQPQHF

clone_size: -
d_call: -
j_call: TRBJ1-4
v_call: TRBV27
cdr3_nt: TGTGCCAGCAGAAAACAGGGTTTAGGGGAAAAACTGTTTTTT
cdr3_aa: CASRKQGLGEKLFF